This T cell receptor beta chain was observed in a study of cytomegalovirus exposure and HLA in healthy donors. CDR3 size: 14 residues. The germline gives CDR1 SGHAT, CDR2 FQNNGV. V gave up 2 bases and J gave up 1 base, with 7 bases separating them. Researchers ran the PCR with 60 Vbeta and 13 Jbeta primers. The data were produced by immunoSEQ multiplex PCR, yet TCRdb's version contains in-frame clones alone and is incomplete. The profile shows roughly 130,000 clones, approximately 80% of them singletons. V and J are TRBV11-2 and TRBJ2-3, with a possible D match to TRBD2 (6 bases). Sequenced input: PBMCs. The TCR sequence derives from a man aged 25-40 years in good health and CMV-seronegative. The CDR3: CASSLWEGTDTQYF. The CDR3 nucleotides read TGTGCCAGCAGCTTATGGGAGGGCACAGATACGCAGTATTTT.